This is a list of T cell receptor beta chains from one sample in a study of tumor and adjacent non-tumor tissue in lung cancer. TCRdb reanalysed the multiplex PCR reads using MiXCR and keeps one entry per CDR3 protein. This sample has approximately 120,000 distinct CDR3 sequences, with approximately 82% found just once. Input material: lung tumor tissue. The source of these receptors is a woman aged 55-75 years with non-small cell lung cancer. Each CDR3 is given with its conserved first and last residue. Each record gives: D gene, V gene, clone size, J gene, CDR3 protein, CDR3 DNA. The D gene is left open where the match is weak. A row's size may be missing; if present it is once, few, many or a size class.

d_gene: .
v_gene: TRBV6-2/TRBV6-3
abundance: .
j_gene: TRBJ2-2
CDR3aa: CATPRPLGLTGELFF
CDR3nt: TGTGCCACCCCCCGGCCTTTGGGCCTCACCGGGGAGCTGTTTTTT

d_gene: .
v_gene: TRBV20-1
abundance: .
j_gene: TRBJ2-1
CDR3aa: CSAREGQGVAYNEQVF
CDR3nt: TGCAGTGCTAGAGAGGGTCAAGGGGTGGCGTACAATGAGCAGGTCTTC

d_gene: .
v_gene: TRBV28
abundance: .
j_gene: TRBJ2-3
CDR3aa: CTGSGGQGQVYF
CDR3nt: TGTACCGGCAGCGGGGGACAGGGTCAAGTGTATTTT

d_gene: .
v_gene: TRBV24-1
abundance: .
j_gene: TRBJ1-6
CDR3aa: CVTSESSYNSPLHF
CDR3nt: TGTGTCACCAGTGAAAGCTCCTATAATTCACCCCTCCACTTT

d_gene: .
v_gene: TRBV4-2
abundance: once
j_gene: TRBJ2-1
CDR3aa: CASSQDGSYNEQLF
CDR3nt: TGTGCCAGCAGCCAGGACGGATCCTACAATGAGCAGTTATTC

d_gene: TRBD2
v_gene: TRBV20-1
abundance: many
j_gene: TRBJ2-5
CDR3aa: CSARDWSGRARETQYF
CDR3nt: TGCAGTGCTAGAGATTGGAGCGGGAGGGCCCGTGAGACCCAGTACTTC

d_gene: .
v_gene: TRBV12-3/TRBV12-4
abundance: many
j_gene: TRBJ1-5
CDR3aa: CASSFRGVSNQPQHF
CDR3nt: TGTGCCAGCAGTTTCCGAGGGGTTAGCAATCAGCCCCAGCATTTT

d_gene: TRBD1
v_gene: TRBV6-6
abundance: .
j_gene: TRBJ1-2
CDR3aa: CAITEQGEYGYTF
CDR3nt: TGTGCCATCACCGAACAGGGGGAATATGGCTACACCTTC

d_gene: .
v_gene: TRBV28
abundance: .
j_gene: TRBJ2-3
CDR3aa: CASSHGDSGLDTHYF
CDR3nt: TGTGCCAGCAGTCATGGGGACTCGGGCCTAGATACACATTATTTT

d_gene: TRBD2
v_gene: TRBV28
abundance: .
j_gene: TRBJ2-7
CDR3aa: CASSPGLASTYGHYF
CDR3nt: TGTGCCAGCAGTCCGGGACTAGCGAGTACCTACGGGCATTACTTC

d_gene: .
v_gene: TRBV7-9
abundance: .
j_gene: TRBJ1-4
CDR3aa: CASSSTDWNEKLFF
CDR3nt: TGTGCCAGCAGCTCGACGGACTGGAATGAAAAACTGTTTTTT

d_gene: .
v_gene: TRBV20-1
abundance: once
j_gene: TRBJ2-2
CDR3aa: CSARDRVIGGNTGELFF
CDR3nt: TGCAGTGCTAGAGATCGGGTGATAGGAGGGAACACCGGGGAGCTGTTTTTT

d_gene: .
v_gene: TRBV6-5
abundance: .
j_gene: TRBJ1-3
CDR3aa: CTSGYSVIGSGNTIYF
CDR3nt: TGTACCAGCGGTTACTCGGTAATAGGGAGTGGAAACACCATATATTTT

d_gene: .
v_gene: TRBV5-1
abundance: .
j_gene: TRBJ2-3
CDR3aa: CASSLSERSTDTQYF
CDR3nt: TGCGCCAGCAGCTTGTCCGAGCGGAGCACAGATACGCAGTATTTT

d_gene: .
v_gene: TRBV12-5
abundance: .
j_gene: TRBJ1-2
CDR3aa: CASGLVLVILYGYTF
CDR3nt: TGTGCTAGTGGTTTGGTACTGGTTATCCTCTATGGCTACACCTTC

d_gene: .
v_gene: TRBV6-6
abundance: .
j_gene: TRBJ2-2
CDR3aa: CASNYQTNTGELFF
CDR3nt: TGTGCTAGCAATTACCAGACGAACACCGGGGAGCTGTTTTTT

d_gene: .
v_gene: TRBV4-1
abundance: .
j_gene: TRBJ2-1
CDR3aa: CASNQAGVAYNEQFF
CDR3nt: TGCGCAAGCAACCAAGCGGGCGTCGCCTACAATGAGCAGTTCTTC

d_gene: .
v_gene: TRBV11-2
abundance: .
j_gene: TRBJ2-7
CDR3aa: CTSNLVQGGPYEQYF
CDR3nt: TGTACCAGCAACTTAGTGCAGGGGGGGCCCTACGAGCAGTACTTC

d_gene: .
v_gene: TRBV7-9
abundance: .
j_gene: TRBJ1-4
CDR3aa: CASSFGGTGATNEKLFF
CDR3nt: TGTGCCAGCAGCTTCGGAGGTACAGGAGCAACTAATGAAAAACTGTTTTTT

d_gene: .
v_gene: TRBV7-2
abundance: .
j_gene: TRBJ2-3
CDR3aa: CVSSLTRVPDTQYF
CDR3nt: TGTGTCAGCAGCCTTACTCGCGTCCCTGATACGCAGTATTTT

d_gene: TRBD1
v_gene: TRBV11-2
abundance: .
j_gene: TRBJ2-7
CDR3aa: CASSSGTGTFHEQYF
CDR3nt: TGTGCCAGTAGCTCGGGGACAGGGACCTTTCACGAGCAGTACTTC

d_gene: .
v_gene: TRBV20-1
abundance: .
j_gene: TRBJ2-3
CDR3aa: CSGRDRRGGIQPQYF
CDR3nt: TGCAGTGGTAGAGATCGGAGGGGCGGTATTCAGCCCCAGTATTTT